This entry is about one T cell receptor (beta chain). Germline V gene sequence: CDR1 MGHDK, CDR2 SYGVNS. V lost 4 bases and J lost 12, with 13 bases in between. The CDR3 consists of 11 residues. Methods used by the authors: Amplifying reference gene primers gave estimates of nucleated cell counts. Some clones are missing from TCRdb's copy, which holds only in-frame ones; the method was immunoSEQ multiplex PCR. Clone size and the V and J calls come from that table; the DNA yielded D and trimming. Of more than 250,000 clones in the sample, about 90% were seen once. These data belong to a study of blood T cell repertoires in COVID-19. Study in general: Acute-phase and convalescent COVID-19 samples originated in the United States, Italy and Spain.

Clinical history reported by participants formed the basis on which cohorts were assigned. Two negative PCRs, clearance, or symptom resolution characterized the recovered Cohort 3 donors. This chain uses TRBV25-1 with TRBJ2-7; D is possibly TRBD2 (6 bases). The sequence was collected from a woman aged 30 to 39 who had recovered from COVID-19. The sequencing sample was made of PBMCs or T cells enriched from blood (not recorded which). The CDR3 coding sequence is TGTGCCAGCAGTGGCGGGAACGCGCCGTACTTC. Residues: CASSGGNAPYF.